This T cell receptor (beta chain) was recovered during a study of T-cell memory formation after mild COVID-19. This CDR3 contains 16 residues. Germline CDR1 reads LNHNV; CDR2 reads YYDKDF (reference sequence). The V end was cut by 3 bases, the J end by 1 base, with 15 bases between. In TCRdb, the 5' RACE reads were re-called with MiXCR into one record per CDR3 protein. The repertoire holds 350,000 to 500,000 distinct CDR3 sequences, with around 20% as singletons. Study-wide results and limits: Pre-infection memory showed some responding clones, and this suggested that cross-reactive memory joined.

This clonotype has just a few counts. Its target is not known. This sequence was found in an adult woman who had mild COVID-19 (a few samples of this study predate the infection). Cell type and time point are not known. J is TRBJ1-1 and V is TRBV15, with D unclear. The sample taken for sequencing was PBMCs or a T cell subset sorted from them (not recorded which). CDR3 sequence (DNA): TGTGCCACCAGCAGCCCAGGTATGGGCCCGAACACTGAAGCTTTCTTT. This codes for CATSSPGMGPNTEAFF.